These 15 T cell receptor beta chains originate from one sample sequenced in a study of blood T cell repertoires in COVID-19. Here immunoSEQ multiplex PCR was the method, and the copy in TCRdb shows in-frame clones only, minus some. The sample yields about 90,000 clones, 81% seen once. Sequences were obtained from peripheral blood. The receptor set was obtained from a human donor in a cohort sampled during active COVID-19.

This rearrangement joins TRBV6-5 to TRBJ2-5; D remains ambiguous. The CDR3 is 14 amino acids. Looked up from germline, CDR1 is MNHEY and CDR2 is SVGAGI. V was trimmed by 2 bases and J by 4 bases, leaving 11 bases between them. CDR3 sequence reads: CASSYERGRETQYF. As DNA, the CDR3 is TGTGCCAGCAGTTACGAACGAGGTAGAGAGACCCAGTACTTC.

This clone appeared once. The chain carries TRBV9 and TRBJ2-7; D unclear. V lost 0 bases to trimming and J lost 5 bases, with 12 bases between them. CDR1 and CDR2 from the germline V gene are SGDLS and YYNGEE. There are 14 residues in the CDR3. CDR3 nucleotide sequence: TGTGCCAGCAGCGTAGAAGCCCTTAGCCACGAGCAGTACTTC. It encodes CASSVEALSHEQYF.

J is TRBJ2-7 and V is TRBV19; TRBD1 might be the D (8 bases). From germline, CDR1 is LNHDA and CDR2 SQIVND (reference sequence). The CDR3 totals 15 residues. Trimming pared 5 bases from V and 2 bases from J, leaving 16 bases between. The CDR3 coding sequence is TGTGCCAGTAGTCCAGGACAGGGACTAACCTACGAGCAGTACTTC. This gives the protein CASSPGQGLTYEQYF. The complete variable domain, with remaining parts taken from reference TRBV19 and TRBJ2-7, reads DGGITQSPKYLFRKEGQNVTLSCEQNLNHDAMYWYRQDPGQGLRLIYYSQIVNDFQKGDIAEGYSVSREKKESFPLTVTSAQKNPTAFYLCASSPGQGLTYEQYFGPGTRLTVT.

The rearrangement links TRBV2 to TRBJ2-7; unclear D gene. This CDR3 contains 13 residues. V was shortened by 4 bases and J by 0 bases, with 7 bases between the two germline ends. From germline, CDR1 is SNHLY and CDR2 FYNNEI. CDR3: CASSGQDSYEQYF. The CDR3 DNA reads TGTGCCAGCAGTGGGCAGGACTCCTACGAGCAGTACTTC.

The chain joins TRBV9 to TRBJ2-5; D might be TRBD1 (5 bases). Germline values: CDR1 SGDLS, CDR2 YYNGEE. This CDR3 has 12 residues. V was shortened by 7 bases and J by 1 base, with 8 bases between the two germline ends. The CDR3 sequence: CASGRGQETQYF. The DNA for the CDR3 is TGTGCCAGCGGAAGGGGCCAAGAGACCCAGTACTTC.

The genes are TRBV7-2 and TRBJ2-1; no definite D call. The CDR3 totals 12 residues. V lost 4 bases and J lost 12, with 13 bases in between. The V gene's germline CDR1 is SGHTA and CDR2 FQGNSA. CDR3 sequence (DNA): TGTGCCAGCAGCTCCTACGACTTAAGGCAGTTCTTC. Translation gives CASSSYDLRQFF.

The gene calls are TRBV5-1 and TRBJ1-1; D not certain. Germline V lookup: CDR1 SGHRS, CDR2 YFSETQ. V was shortened by 5 bases and J by 3 bases, with 14 bases between the two germline ends. The CDR3 has 14 amino acids. The CDR3 loop is CASREYGSDTEAFF. The CDR3 bases are TGCGCCAGCAGAGAATACGGTAGTGACACTGAAGCTTTCTTT.

V usage is TRBV28 and J usage is TRBJ2-3; 7 bases agree with TRBD2. CDR1 is MDHEN, CDR2 SYDVKM, per germline. V gave up 5 bases and J gave up 2 bases; unmatched junction bases: 13. The CDR3 loop spans 17 amino acids. As DNA, the CDR3 is TGTGCCAGCAGTCCCCAGCGGGGCCAGGGCCTCACAGATACGCAGTATTTT. It is translated as CASSPQRGQGLTDTQYF.

The chain couples TRBV7-9 to TRBJ2-7; 7 bases fit TRBD1. The J segment lost 1 base and the V segment lost 4 bases, leaving 4 bases of the junction unmatched. Germline V lookup: CDR1 SEHNR, CDR2 FQNEAQ (reference sequence). This CDR3 has 14 residues. CDR3 DNA sequence: TGTGCCAGCAGCTCCCTGACAGGGTCCTACGAGCAGTACTTC. Its protein is CASSSLTGSYEQYF.

V is TRBV19 and J is TRBJ1-4; 7 bases agree with TRBD1. The CDR3 consists of 13 residues. Germline loops: CDR1 LNHDA, CDR2 SQIVND (reference sequence). With V trimmed by 6 bases and J by 8 bases, 6 bases remained unmatched. The CDR3 sequence: CASSDRVWEKLFF. In DNA form, the CDR3 reads TGTGCCAGTAGCGACAGGGTTTGGGAAAAACTGTTTTTT.

The chain couples TRBV5-8 to TRBJ2-1; 11 nucleotides agree with TRBD2. Unmatched junction bases numbered 5, after V lost 0 bases and J lost 0 bases. The CDR3 totals 18 residues. CDR1 is SGHTS, CDR2 YDEGEE, per germline. The CDR3 spells CASSLELAGVSSYNEQFF. Written as DNA, the CDR3 is TGTGCCAGCAGCTTGGAACTAGCGGGGGTGAGCTCCTACAATGAGCAGTTCTTC.

This chain joins TRBV6-6 and TRBJ2-2, with 8 positions matching TRBD1. Germline trimming cut 6 bases from V and 5 bases from J; bases unmatched to any gene: 5. Germline CDR1 and CDR2: MNHNY and SVGAGI (reference sequence). The CDR3 consists of 14 residues. In DNA form, the CDR3 reads TGTGCCAGCAGCCCGGACAGGGCAACCGGGGAGCTGTTTTTT. Translation: CASSPDRATGELFF.

The V call is TRBV5-5, the J call TRBJ1-6; D is unclear. Germline values: CDR1 SGHKS, CDR2 YYEKEE (reference sequence). The length of the CDR3 is 13 residues. V was shortened by 4 bases and J by 10 bases, with 12 bases between the two germline ends. CDR3 nucleotides: TGTGCCAGCAGCCGTGGGAGATACTCACCCCTCCACTTT. As protein: CASSRGRYSPLHF. The full variable domain, its missing parts supplied by reference TRBV5-5 and TRBJ1-6, is DAGVTQSPTHLIKTRGQQVTLRCSPISGHKSVSWYQQVLGQGPQFIFQYYEKEERGRGNFPDRFSARQFPNYSSELNVNALLLGDSALYLCASSRGRYSPLHFGNGTRLTVT.

This clone was observed once. This chain uses TRBV24-1 with TRBJ1-4; a possible D gene is TRBD1 (5 bases). This CDR3 is 16 amino acids long. Between the trimmed V and J ends, which lost 6 bases and 2 bases, there was a span of 15 bases. In germline, CDR1 is KGHDR, CDR2 SFDVKD. This chain's CDR3 is CATSTLDSLTNEKLFF. CDR3 coding DNA: TGTGCCACCAGTACCCTAGACAGCCTTACTAATGAAAAACTGTTTTTT.

This chain uses TRBV12-3 or TRBV12-4 with TRBJ1-1, with D hard to call. V lost 7 bases, J lost 4 bases, and 13 bases lay in between. This CDR3 comprises 13 residues. Here the CDR3 reads CASTLIIGTEAFF. The CDR3 DNA reads TGTGCCAGCACCCTGATCATCGGCACTGAAGCTTTCTTT.